The clone carrying this T cell receptor (beta chain) came up once. This specimen belongs to a study of blood T cell repertoires in COVID-19. Study-level information: The cDNA or gDNA used as material had been derived from T cells, B-cell-depleted T cells, or PBMCs.

Source study methods: Reference gene primer amplification in the assay estimated nucleated cell counts. Libraries were prepared by immunoSEQ multiplex PCR; TCRdb keeps only in-frame clonotypes and omits some of them. V, J and clone size were drawn from that table, and D and trimming were deduced from the DNA. In the table there are 90,000 or so clones, roughly 82% of which are singletons. This TCR derives from a human donor in a cohort sampled during active COVID-19. Sequenced sample: peripheral blood.

The CDR3 DNA reads as TGTGCCATCAGTGCCGGGACAGGGCCCTACGAGCAGTACTTC. This translates into CAISAGTGPYEQYF. V and J are TRBV10-3 and TRBJ2-7; 9 bases fit TRBD1. Germline loops: CDR1 ENHRY, CDR2 SYGVKD. With V trimmed by 4 bases and J by 2 bases, 3 bases remained unmatched. This CDR3 has 14 amino acids.